A single sample is the source of the 21 T cell receptor beta chains below, sequenced in a study of T cells in Graves' hyperthyroidism and ophthalmopathy. It was RNA transcripts that yielded the amplified TCR beta CDR3 regions. A set of HTBI primers served as the primers for a first-round RT-PCR of the TCR CDR3. From the multiplex PCR reads, TCRdb called clonotypes with MiXCR, one entry per CDR3 protein. The sample includes about 350,000 distinct CDR3 sequences, more than 11% of them seen just once. Sequenced sample: blood. These receptors came from a woman aged 25 to 39 with Graves' hyperthyroidism.

The table lists this clonotype with a few counts. This rearrangement joins TRBV7-9 to TRBJ1-3; no definite D call. Germline CDR1 and CDR2: SEHNR and FQNEAQ (reference sequence). Trimming cost V 1 base and J 0 bases, with 13 bases left between them. The CDR3 totals 17 residues. CDR3 sequence (DNA): TGTGCCAGCAGCTTAGAGCATTGGACCGTCTCTGGAAACACCATATATTTT. As protein: CASSLEHWTVSGNTIYF.

This clonotype was picked up many times. V is TRBV12-3 or TRBV12-4 and J is TRBJ1-3; D remains unclear. The ends were cut back, 8 bases at V and 7 bases at J, with 6 bases in the middle. This CDR3 contains 10 residues. This CDR3 reads CASSKNTIYF. CDR3 sequence (DNA): TGTGCCAGCTCGAAGAACACCATATATTTT.

In its sample, this clonotype was seen many times. The chain links TRBV28 to TRBJ2-5; D possibly uses TRBD1 or TRBD2 (5 bases each). The CDR3 totals 13 residues. The germline V and J ends were trimmed by 10 bases and 7 bases, with 19 bases remaining between them. Germline V gene lookup returns CDR1 MDHEN and CDR2 SYDVKM. The chain's CDR3 is CATEFPGARTQYF. The CDR3 DNA reads as TGTGCCACTGAATTCCCCGGGGCCCGGACCCAGTACTTC.

The table lists this clonotype with many counts. The V gene is TRBV6-2 or TRBV6-3, the J gene TRBJ2-1, with unresolved D. Trimming removed 8 bases at V and 0 bases at J, with 11 bases between. The CDR3 runs to 14 residues. The germline CDR1 and CDR2 sequences are MNHEY and SVGEGT. CDR3 DNA sequence: TGTGCCAGCTTTGGGCCGAGCTCCTACAATGAGCAGTTCTTC. Its protein product is CASFGPSSYNEQFF.

This clonotype appeared many times. The chain carries TRBV28 and TRBJ2-5; possibly TRBD1 for D (6 bases). Trimming cost V 3 bases and J 7 bases, with 12 bases left between them. Germline CDR1 reads MDHEN; CDR2 reads SYDVKM. The CDR3 consists of 13 residues. CDR3 sequence (DNA): TGTGCCAGCAGTTTTCAGGGGTGGGGGACCCAGTACTTC. Its protein is CASSFQGWGTQYF.

The CDR3 reads CASRAGRTGNTIYF. The CDR3 DNA reads TGTGCCAGCAGGGCGGGGAGAACAGGAAACACCATATATTTT. The chain joins TRBV7-9 to TRBJ1-3; no reliable D call. Germline loops: CDR1 SEHNR, CDR2 FQNEAQ (reference sequence). Trimming took off 6 bases at V and 4 bases at J, with 13 bases between the two ends. The CDR3 consists of 14 residues.

This clonotype was counted ten times or more. CDR3 DNA: TGCAGTGCTACCTCAGCGGGAGTAGGCACAGATACGCAGTATTTT. As protein: CSATSAGVGTDTQYF. The V gene is TRBV20-1, the J gene TRBJ2-3; 8 nucleotides line up with TRBD2. The length of the CDR3 is 15 residues. Germline CDR1 is DFQATT and CDR2 is SNEGSKA (reference sequence). Unmatched junction bases numbered 7, after V lost 4 bases and J lost 1 base.

This clonotype was seen only a few times. The chain links TRBV6-5 to TRBJ2-2; 7 bases line up with TRBD1. Germline loops: CDR1 MNHEY, CDR2 SVGAGI. This CDR3 comprises 15 residues. J was trimmed by 6 bases and V by 0 bases; bases with no gene match: 4. The CDR3 region is CASSYSWGQSGELFF. The CDR3, as DNA: TGTGCCAGCAGTTACTCGTGGGGACAGTCCGGGGAGCTGTTTTTT.

The chain carries TRBV19 and TRBJ1-1; D gene ambiguous. Germline assignment: CDR1 LNHDA and CDR2 SQIVND (reference sequence). The CDR3 runs 14 residues. Trimming removed 3 bases at V and 3 bases at J, with 11 bases between. CDR3 bases: TGTGCCAGTAGTATGATTTTCCTGGACACTGAAGCTTTCTTT. Translating gives CASSMIFLDTEAFF.

A note on this clonotype: A read error may account for a junction end that differs from germline. The chain combines TRBV20-1 with TRBJ2-5, with TRBD2 matching over 8 bases. The CDR3 loop spans 15 amino acids. The V gene's germline CDR1 is DFQATT and CDR2 SNEGSKA (reference sequence). Here the CDR3 reads CSAPTSGSHQETQYF. Written as DNA, the CDR3 is TGCAGTGCCCCTACCAGCGGGAGCCACCAGGAGACCCAGTACTTC.

The chain uses TRBV19 and TRBJ2-7; D tentatively reads TRBD1 or TRBD2 (5 bases each). Gene TRBJ2-1 matches the end of the DNA better, so the J call may be wrong. CDR1 is LNHDA, CDR2 SQIVND, per germline (reference sequence). There are 14 residues in the CDR3. The CDR3 loop reads CASSPTGTAAEQFF. The CDR3 DNA follows: TGTGCCAGTAGTCCAACCGGGACCGCGGCCGAGCAGTTCTTC.

This clonotype was detected many times. V usage is TRBV2 and J usage is TRBJ2-5, with 9 nucleotides matching TRBD2. The germline gives CDR1 SNHLY, CDR2 FYNNEI. The CDR3 length is 15 residues. The V segment lost 7 bases and the J segment 2 bases; nucleotides outside the gene matches: 8. CDR3 sequence (DNA): TGTGCCAGCACTGGCGGGAGGGCTATGCAAGAGACCCAGTACTTC. Translated, it gives CASTGGRAMQETQYF.

This sequence joins TRBV27 and TRBJ2-3, with 7 nucleotides matching TRBD1. Germline trimming cut 8 bases from V and 4 bases from J; bases unmatched to any gene: 6. In germline, CDR1 is MNHEY, CDR2 SMNVEV (reference sequence). The CDR3 is 13 amino acids. Written as DNA, the CDR3 is TGTGCCAGCCACCTCACAGGGGCAGATACGCAGTATTTT. Its translation: CASHLTGADTQYF.

In this sample, this clonotype turned up many times. The chain is built from TRBV11-2 and TRBJ2-5, with TRBD2 identical over 7 bases. The germline V gene encodes CDR1 SGHAT and CDR2 FQNNGV. The V segment lost 0 bases and the J segment 3 bases; nucleotides outside the gene matches: 7. The CDR3 spans 16 residues. The CDR3 region has the DNA TGTGCCAGCAGCTTAGAGGCCGGGACTACCGAAGAGACCCAGTACTTC. Protein product: CASSLEAGTTEETQYF.

This clonotype was recorded at least ten times. The rearrangement links TRBV20-1 to TRBJ2-7; a weak D match, TRBD1 (6 bases). Trimming removed 2 bases at V and 2 bases at J, with 13 bases between. The CDR3 contains 14 residues. Germline CDR1 DFQATT, CDR2 SNEGSKA (reference sequence). CDR3 sequence: CSARNFGQPYEQYF. The CDR3 DNA reads as TGCAGTGCTAGAAACTTCGGACAGCCCTACGAGCAGTACTTC.

This clonotype was seen at least ten times. The CDR3 region is CASSLTQGSAEAFF. The CDR3, as DNA: TGCGCCAGCAGCTTAACACAGGGGAGCGCTGAAGCTTTCTTT. The chain joins TRBV5-1 to TRBJ1-1; 7 bases are a match to TRBD1. With V trimmed by 2 bases and J by 6 bases, 7 bases remained unmatched. Looked up from germline, CDR1 is SGHRS and CDR2 is YFSETQ. The CDR3 has 14 amino acids.

The rearrangement joins TRBV3-1 to TRBJ2-1; 7 bases match TRBD2. Trimming cost V 0 bases and J 0 bases; bases outside gene matches: 2. Germline CDR1 LGHDT, CDR2 YNNKEL (reference sequence). The CDR3 is 16 amino acids. The CDR3 spells CASSQDGGSSYNEQFF. CDR3 nucleotide sequence: TGTGCCAGCAGCCAAGATGGCGGGAGCTCCTACAATGAGCAGTTCTTC.

This clonotype was picked up many times. The rearrangement uses TRBV28 and TRBJ2-1, with 10 bases fitting TRBD2. The trim removed 3 bases at V and 5 bases at J, leaving 7 bases unmatched. The CDR3 loop spans 16 amino acids. Germline values: CDR1 MDHEN, CDR2 SYDVKM. This CDR3 reads CASSFLAGVNHNEQFF. The CDR3 DNA follows: TGTGCCAGCAGTTTCCTAGCGGGAGTCAATCACAATGAGCAGTTCTTC.

There are a few counts of this clonotype. This chain connects TRBV12-3 or TRBV12-4 to TRBJ2-2, with D tentatively TRBD1 (6 bases). CDR3 size: 15 residues. Trimming removed 8 bases at V and 1 base at J, with 14 bases between. CDR3 sequence (DNA): TGTGCCAGCGCCGCAGGGGCCCGGAACACCGGGGAGCTGTTTTTT. Translating gives CASAAGARNTGELFF.

This clonotype showed up many times. This chain connects TRBV10-3 to TRBJ2-3; the match to TRBD1 covers 9 bases. The CDR3 totals 17 residues. V lost 2 bases and J lost 5; bases outside the gene matches: 11. From germline, CDR1 is ENHRY and CDR2 SYGVKD. The CDR3 loop is CAISETRPGQGGDTQYF. The CDR3 nucleotides read TGTGCCATCAGTGAGACACGTCCGGGACAGGGAGGAGATACGCAGTATTTT.

This clonotype was seen repeatedly, ten times or more. The chain combines TRBV6-5 with TRBJ2-2; unclear D gene. V was trimmed by 2 bases and J by 3 bases, leaving 7 bases between them. Germline V gene lookup returns CDR1 MNHEY and CDR2 SVGAGI. The CDR3 runs to 14 residues. CDR3 DNA: TGTGCCAGCAGTTACGGTGCTGACACCGGGGAGCTGTTTTTT. Protein: CASSYGADTGELFF.